The next 27 T cell receptor beta chains were all read from a single sample in a study of blood T cell repertoires in COVID-19. The method was immunoSEQ multiplex PCR; TCRdb's version includes in-frame clones alone and lacks a portion of them. The table records more than 300,000 clones, 87% of them present only once. Input material: PBMCs or T cells enriched from blood (not recorded which). These receptors originate from a woman in her thirties who had recovered from COVID-19.

The V and J genes are TRBV29-1 and TRBJ1-1; D call uncertain. The germline CDR1 and CDR2 sequences are SQVTM and ANQGSEA. Trimming took 7 bases from V and 4 from J, leaving 19 bases between them. The CDR3 covers 14 residues. The CDR3 here is CSALPGSPPTEAFF. The CDR3 nucleotides are TGCAGCGCCCTACCGGGGAGCCCCCCCACTGAAGCTTTCTTT.

This rearrangement joins TRBV19 to TRBJ2-1; TRBD2 matches at 7 bases. CDR3 length equals 16 residues. The V and J ends lost 3 bases and 7 bases, in that order; junction bases with no gene match: 12. CDR1 is LNHDA and CDR2 is SQIVND in the germline V gene (reference sequence). The chain's CDR3 is CASSIRSSGVVNEQFF. The CDR3 coding sequence is TGTGCCAGTAGTATCCGGTCCAGCGGGGTCGTTAATGAGCAGTTCTTC.

The chain recombines TRBV23-1 with TRBJ1-5, with D tentatively TRBD1 (6 bases). TRBV23-1 is given ORF status, its function remaining uncertain. V lost 3 bases and J lost 7, with 10 bases in between. The CDR3 loop spans 13 amino acids. The CDR3 spells CASSHPGEQPQHF. In DNA, the CDR3 is TGCGCCAGCAGTCACCCAGGGGAACAGCCCCAGCATTTT.

The chain uses TRBV7-9 and TRBJ2-7; weak D call: TRBD1 (6 bases). The V gene's germline CDR1 is SEHNR and CDR2 FQNEAQ (reference sequence). This CDR3 has 15 amino acids. The V gene lost 1 base and the J gene lost 5 bases, with 15 bases spanning the gap. The DNA of the CDR3 is TGTGCCAGCAGCTTAGGCCAGGGGCGCAAAGACGAGCAGTACTTC. This sequence encodes CASSLGQGRKDEQYF.

This clone was recorded once. The chain carries TRBV30 and TRBJ2-2; the match to TRBD2 covers 7 bases. V lost 4 bases and J lost 7; bases outside the gene matches: 3. The CDR3 covers 12 residues. Germline values: CDR1 GTSNPN, CDR2 SVGIG (reference sequence). CDR3 DNA: TGTGCCTGGAAGGTAGCGGGCGGGGAGCTGTTTTTT. This codes for CAWKVAGGELFF.

The rearrangement uses TRBV7-3 and TRBJ2-3; 9 bases line up with TRBD1. Germline V gene data show CDR1 as SGHTA and CDR2 as FQGTGA. Trimming at V came to 8 bases and at J to 3 bases, leaving 9 bases not matched to a gene. The CDR3 sequence is 15 residues long. The CDR3 region has the DNA TGTGCCAGCGGTGCGGGACAGGGTAGGACAGATACGCAGTATTTT. Translating gives CASGAGQGRTDTQYF.

This clone has a handful of counts. The chain recombines TRBV18 with TRBJ2-7, with a weak D call TRBD1 (6 bases). Trimming cost V 0 bases and J 4 bases, with 16 bases left between them. CDR1 and CDR2 (germline): KGHSH, LQKENI. The CDR3 runs to 16 residues. CDR3 DNA sequence: TGTGCCAGCTCACCACCGGGGGCCCAACAGCGGTACGAGCAGTACTTC. The encoded protein is CASSPPGAQQRYEQYF.

This clone was detected many times. V gene TRBV27 combines with J gene TRBJ2-4, with D perhaps matching TRBD1 (5 bases). The CDR3 has 17 amino acids. From germline, CDR1 is MNHEY and CDR2 SMNVEV (reference sequence). Trimming cost V 11 bases and J 0 bases, with 23 bases left between them. The CDR3 here is CAGVGHLQLLAKNIQYF. The CDR3 DNA reads TGTGCCGGGGTCGGACATCTACAGTTATTAGCCAAAAACATTCAGTACTTC.

The chain has TRBV5-4 and TRBJ1-3, with 7 bases matching TRBD1. The germline V gene has CDR1 SGHNT and CDR2 YYREEE (reference sequence). With V trimmed by 2 bases and J by 4 bases, 3 bases remained unmatched. The CDR3 extends over 14 amino acids. The chain's CDR3 is CASSLRDSGNTIYF. CDR3 nucleotide sequence: TGTGCCAGCAGCTTACGGGACAGCGGAAACACCATATATTTT.

This chain joins TRBV2 and TRBJ2-1, with 8 bases matching TRBD1. The germline gives CDR1 SNHLY, CDR2 FYNNEI. Trimming cost V 7 bases and J 8 bases; bases outside gene matches: 10. The CDR3 covers 14 residues. CDR3 residues: CASKLWTGYDEQFF. The CDR3 DNA follows: TGTGCCAGCAAATTATGGACAGGGTACGATGAGCAGTTCTTC.

The rearrangement joins TRBV6-5 to TRBJ1-1, with TRBD1 identical over 7 bases. Looked up from germline, CDR1 is MNHEY and CDR2 is SVGAGI. J lost 10 bases, V lost 5 bases, and 10 bases had no gene match. The CDR3 contains 13 residues. CDR3 coding DNA: TGTGCCAGCAGTCCCCCCGGGACAGCCGTAGCTTTCTTT. It specifies CASSPPGTAVAFF.

The CDR3 reads CASSVSEKLFF. The CDR3 nucleotides read TGTGCCAGCAGTGTTAGCGAAAAACTGTTTTTT. V gene TRBV12-3 or TRBV12-4 combines with J gene TRBJ1-4; D not resolved. Trimming took 5 bases from V and 8 from J, leaving 6 bases between them. This CDR3 has 11 amino acids.

The chain uses TRBV18 and TRBJ1-1; TRBD1 is a possible D gene (5 bases). The germline CDR1 and CDR2 sequences are KGHSH and LQKENI. The V gene lost 3 bases and the J gene lost 5 bases, with 10 bases spanning the gap. The CDR3 consists of 13 residues. CDR3 DNA sequence: TGTGCCAGCTCACCCGTCCGACAGACTGAAGCTTTCTTT. Translated, it gives CASSPVRQTEAFF.

This rearrangement joins TRBV7-9 to TRBJ2-1; weak D call: TRBD2 (6 bases). The V end lost 2 bases, the J end lost 10 bases, and 15 bases lay between the germline ends. The germline V gene has CDR1 SEHNR and CDR2 FQNEAQ (reference sequence). This CDR3 comprises 14 residues. CDR3 DNA sequence: TGTGCCAGCAGCTTATCTGGGGGGAAAGACGAGCAGTTCTTC. Protein: CASSLSGGKDEQFF.

This clone was picked up one time. The genes are TRBV7-9 and TRBJ2-1; D ambiguous. Trimming took 1 base from V and 4 from J, leaving 11 bases between them. CDR1 and CDR2 from the germline V gene are SEHNR and FQNEAQ (reference sequence). The CDR3 is made up of 15 amino acids. This CDR3 reads CASSLGLEKYNEQFF. The CDR3 DNA follows: TGTGCCAGCAGCTTAGGTTTGGAGAAGTACAATGAGCAGTTCTTC.

V gene TRBV7-9 combines with J gene TRBJ1-2, with 9 bases that match TRBD1. The CDR3 is made up of 15 amino acids. Unmatched junction bases numbered 8, after V lost 4 bases and J lost 5 bases. CDR1 and CDR2 from the germline V gene are SEHNR and FQNEAQ (reference sequence). As DNA, the CDR3 is TGTGCCAGCAGCTCCACGCGGACAGGGGAATATGGCTACACCTTC. This gives the protein CASSSTRTGEYGYTF.

The rearrangement uses TRBV15 and TRBJ2-1; 10 bases align to TRBD1. The V and J ends lost 0 bases and 1 base, in that order; junction bases with no gene match: 3. CDR3 length: 17 residues. Germline V CDR1 and CDR2: LNHNV, YYDKDF (reference sequence). The CDR3 DNA sequence: TGTGCCACCAGCAGAGACCCGGACAGGGGGTCCTACAATGAGCAGTTCTTC. Translating it yields CATSRDPDRGSYNEQFF.

The chain combines TRBV29-1 with TRBJ2-1; 9 bases match TRBD1. Trimming removed 6 bases from V and 5 bases from J; junction bases left unmatched: 5. Germline lookup yields CDR1 SQVTM and CDR2 ANQGSEA. This CDR3 is 13 amino acids long. DNA of the CDR3: TGCAGCGTAACCGGGACAGGGAACAATGAGCAGTTCTTC. This codes for CSVTGTGNNEQFF.

The gene calls are TRBV5-4 and TRBJ2-5, with TRBD1 matching over 8 bases. CDR1 is SGHNT and CDR2 is YYREEE in the germline V gene (reference sequence). This CDR3 is built from 15 residues. J was trimmed by 0 bases and V by 3 bases; bases with no gene match: 4. The chain's CDR3 is CASSSGQGHQETQYF. CDR3 DNA sequence: TGTGCCAGCAGCTCCGGACAGGGACACCAAGAGACCCAGTACTTC.

The chain has TRBV5-8 and TRBJ2-7, with D maybe TRBD2 (5 bases). This CDR3 region has 16 residues. Trimming pared 2 bases from V and 2 bases from J, leaving 17 bases between. Germline V gives CDR1 SGHTS, CDR2 YDEGEE. This chain's CDR3 is CASSFGNTLGAYEQYF. DNA for the CDR3: TGTGCCAGCAGCTTCGGGAACACATTGGGCGCCTACGAGCAGTACTTC.

The rearrangement joins TRBV2 to TRBJ2-1; D unclear. Germline V gene lookup returns CDR1 SNHLY and CDR2 FYNNEI. V lost 7 bases and J 7 bases, leaving 5 bases between the germline ends. The CDR3 sequence is 10 residues long. The CDR3 here is CASNRNEQFF. DNA of the CDR3: TGTGCCAGCAATAGAAATGAGCAGTTCTTC.

J is TRBJ2-5 and V is TRBV7-2; 9 bases are a match to TRBD2. This CDR3 region has 17 residues. Trimming cost V 2 bases and J 1 base; bases outside gene matches: 8. The germline V gene encodes CDR1 SGHTA and CDR2 FQGNSA. The chain's CDR3 is CASSLKLGGGAQETQYF. DNA of the CDR3: TGTGCCAGCAGCTTAAAATTAGGCGGGGGGGCCCAAGAGACCCAGTACTTC.

This chain links TRBV9 with TRBJ1-1; no definite D call. The length of the CDR3 is 16 residues. Germline V gene lookup returns CDR1 SGDLS and CDR2 YYNGEE. V was pared by 0 bases and J by 4 bases, with 16 bases between. DNA of the CDR3: TGTGCCAGCAGCGTAGGAGGCCCCTGGGAGGCCACTGAAGCTTTCTTT. Translated, it gives CASSVGGPWEATEAFF.

The chain links TRBV24-1 to TRBJ2-3, with 7 bases aligning to TRBD2. The germline gives CDR1 KGHDR, CDR2 SFDVKD. Trimming cost V 9 bases and J 6 bases; bases outside gene matches: 5. This CDR3 comprises 12 residues. CDR3 coding DNA: TGTGCCACCGGGGGGGGAGGGGATACGCAGTATTTT. Protein product: CATGGGGDTQYF.

The chain employs TRBV6-1 and TRBJ1-6; TRBD1 matches at 10 bases. The CDR3 runs to 15 residues. The V segment lost 2 bases and the J segment 10 bases; nucleotides outside the gene matches: 5. The germline V gene encodes CDR1 MNHNS and CDR2 SASEGT. CDR3 amino acids: CASSETGTGVSPLHF. As DNA, the CDR3 is TGTGCCAGCAGTGAAACCGGGACAGGGGTCTCACCCCTCCACTTT.

The J gene is TRBJ1-4, the V gene TRBV12-3 or TRBV12-4; TRBD1 matches 7 bases. The J segment lost 16 bases and the V segment lost 6 bases, leaving 11 bases of the junction unmatched. CDR3 length: 12 residues. In DNA, the CDR3 is TGTGCCAGCAGACAAGGACAGGACGGGCAGTTTTTT. It codes for CASRQGQDGQFF.

This clone was recorded a few times. The chain recombines TRBV5-5 with TRBJ2-7; weak D call: TRBD2 (6 bases). This CDR3 has 16 amino acids. V was cut by 4 bases and J by 3 bases, with 20 bases left in between. Per the germline V gene, CDR1 is SGHKS and CDR2 is YYEKEE (reference sequence). The CDR3 protein is CASSLGTRGMYYEQYF. CDR3 nucleotide sequence: TGTGCCAGCAGCCTGGGCACACGGGGGATGTACTACGAGCAGTACTTC.